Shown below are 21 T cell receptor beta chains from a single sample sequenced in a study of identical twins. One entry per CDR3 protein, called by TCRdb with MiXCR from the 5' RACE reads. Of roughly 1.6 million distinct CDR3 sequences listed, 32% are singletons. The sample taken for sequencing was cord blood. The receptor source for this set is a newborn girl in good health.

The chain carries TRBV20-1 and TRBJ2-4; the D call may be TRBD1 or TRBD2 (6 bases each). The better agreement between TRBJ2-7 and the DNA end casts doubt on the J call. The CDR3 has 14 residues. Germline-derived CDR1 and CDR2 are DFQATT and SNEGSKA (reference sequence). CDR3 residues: CSATWGAYSYEQYF. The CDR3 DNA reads TGCAGTGCTACCTGGGGGGCTTACTCCTACGAGCAGTACTTC.

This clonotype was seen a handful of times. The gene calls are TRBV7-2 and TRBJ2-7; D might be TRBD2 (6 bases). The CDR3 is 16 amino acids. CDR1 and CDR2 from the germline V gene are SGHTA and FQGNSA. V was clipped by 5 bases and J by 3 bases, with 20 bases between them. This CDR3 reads CASSVRIGGEFYEQYF. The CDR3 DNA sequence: TGTGCCAGCAGCGTCCGCATAGGAGGGGAATTCTACGAGCAGTACTTC. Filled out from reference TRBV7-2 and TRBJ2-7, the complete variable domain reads GAGVSQSPSNKVTEKGKDVELRCDPISGHTALYWYRQSLGQGLEFLIYFQGNSAPDKSGLPSDRFSAERTGGSVSTLTIQRTQQEDSAVYLCASSVRIGGEFYEQYFGPGTRLTVT.

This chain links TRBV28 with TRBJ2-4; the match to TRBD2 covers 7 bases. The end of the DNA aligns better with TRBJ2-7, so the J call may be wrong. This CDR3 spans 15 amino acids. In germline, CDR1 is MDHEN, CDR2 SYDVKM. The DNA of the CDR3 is TGTGCCAGCAGCCCCTCCTTAGAAGGGAGGGGCGAGCAGTACTTC. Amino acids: CASSPSLEGRGEQYF.

In DNA, the CDR3 is TGCGCCAGCAGCACGGGGTTTTTTGGAAACACCATATATTTT. It is translated as CASSTGFFGNTIYF. The rearrangement uses TRBV5-1 and TRBJ1-3; D unclear. The CDR3 is 14 amino acids. Germline CDR1 and CDR2: SGHRS and YFSETQ. V shed 4 bases and J shed 3 bases, with 11 bases lying between them.

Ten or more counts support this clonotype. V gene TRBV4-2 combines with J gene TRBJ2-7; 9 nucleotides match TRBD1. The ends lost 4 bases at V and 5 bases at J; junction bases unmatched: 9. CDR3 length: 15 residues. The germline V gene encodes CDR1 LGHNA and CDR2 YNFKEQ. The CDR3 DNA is TGTGCCAGCAGCCCAGCTTCCGGGACAGGGAACGAGCAGTACTTC. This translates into CASSPASGTGNEQYF.

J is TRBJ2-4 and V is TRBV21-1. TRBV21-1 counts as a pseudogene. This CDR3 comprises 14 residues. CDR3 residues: CASSKAVGENIQYF. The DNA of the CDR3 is TGTGCCAGCAGCAAAGCTGTCGGGGAAAACATTCAGTACTTC.

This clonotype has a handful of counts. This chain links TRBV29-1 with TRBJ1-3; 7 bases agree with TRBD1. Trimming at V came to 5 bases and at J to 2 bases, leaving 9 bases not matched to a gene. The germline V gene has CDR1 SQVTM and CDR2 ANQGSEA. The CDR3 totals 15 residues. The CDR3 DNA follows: TGCAGCGTTAGATTAGTGGGACAGCCTGGAAACACCATATATTTT. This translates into CSVRLVGQPGNTIYF.

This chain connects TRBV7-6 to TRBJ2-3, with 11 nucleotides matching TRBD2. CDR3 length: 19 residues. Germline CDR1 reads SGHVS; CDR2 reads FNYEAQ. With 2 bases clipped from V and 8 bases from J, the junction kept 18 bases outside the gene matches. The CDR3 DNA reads TGTGCCAGCAGCTTACGTGTGGGACTAGCGGAACCAAACGGGGGTACGCAGTATTTT. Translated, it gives CASSLRVGLAEPNGGTQYF.

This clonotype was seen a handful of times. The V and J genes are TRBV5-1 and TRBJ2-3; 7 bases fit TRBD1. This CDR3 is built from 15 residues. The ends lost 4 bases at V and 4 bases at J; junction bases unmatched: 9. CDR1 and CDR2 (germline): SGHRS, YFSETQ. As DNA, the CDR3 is TGCGCCAGCAGCCCTCCGAGGGGGCAGTCAGATACGCAGTATTTT. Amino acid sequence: CASSPPRGQSDTQYF.

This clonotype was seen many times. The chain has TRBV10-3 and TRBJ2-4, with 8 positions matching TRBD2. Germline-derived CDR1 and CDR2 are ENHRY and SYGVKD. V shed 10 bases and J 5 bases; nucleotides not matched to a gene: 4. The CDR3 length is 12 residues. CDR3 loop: CATAGGENIQYF. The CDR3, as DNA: TGTGCCACTGCGGGGGGTGAAAACATTCAGTACTTC.

The CDR3 is CATRDVMNTEAFF. CDR3 bases: TGTGCCACCAGGGATGTTATGAACACTGAAGCTTTCTTT. The gene calls are TRBV24-1 and TRBJ1-1; D gene uncertain. V was clipped by 7 bases and J by 0 bases, with 8 bases between them. CDR3 length equals 13 residues. CDR1 and CDR2 (germline): KGHDR, SFDVKD.

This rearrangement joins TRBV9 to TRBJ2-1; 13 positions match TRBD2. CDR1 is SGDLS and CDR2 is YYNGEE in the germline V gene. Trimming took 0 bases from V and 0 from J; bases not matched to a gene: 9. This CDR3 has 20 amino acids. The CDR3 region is CASSVGIGLAGANSYNEQFF. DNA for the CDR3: TGTGCCAGCAGCGTAGGGATCGGACTAGCGGGGGCCAACTCCTACAATGAGCAGTTCTTC.

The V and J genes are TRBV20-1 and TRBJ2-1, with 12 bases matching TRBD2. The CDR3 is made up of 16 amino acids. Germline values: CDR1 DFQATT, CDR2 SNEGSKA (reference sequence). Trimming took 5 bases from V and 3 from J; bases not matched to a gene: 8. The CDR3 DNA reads TGCAGTGCTCCCTCACTAGCGGGAGGCCTCTACAATGAGCAGTTCTTC. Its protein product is CSAPSLAGGLYNEQFF.

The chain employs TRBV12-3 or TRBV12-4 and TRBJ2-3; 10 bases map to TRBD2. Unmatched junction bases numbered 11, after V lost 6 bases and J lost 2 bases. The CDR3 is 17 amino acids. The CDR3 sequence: CASSRLGTSVLTDTQYF. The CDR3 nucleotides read TGTGCCAGCAGCCGTCTGGGGACTAGCGTCCTCACAGATACGCAGTATTTT.

The DNA of the CDR3 is TGTGCCAGCAGTTACTCGAGAGCTAGCGGGAGAGTTCACACCGGGGAGCTGTTTTTT. Protein product: CASSYSRASGRVHTGELFF. The chain has TRBV6-5 and TRBJ2-2; TRBD2 aligns across 10 bases. This CDR3 comprises 19 residues. With 0 bases clipped from V and 3 bases from J, the junction kept 10 bases outside the gene matches. Germline-derived CDR1 and CDR2 are MNHEY and SVGAGI.

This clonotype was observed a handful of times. The DNA of the CDR3 is TGCAGTGCGACCAATGGCTACACCTTC. This translates into CSATNGYTF. The chain couples TRBV20-1 to TRBJ1-2, with D unresolved. The CDR3 has 9 residues. Germline loops: CDR1 DFQATT, CDR2 SNEGSKA (reference sequence). Trimming shortened V by 6 bases and J by 6 bases, and 5 bases separated the two germline ends.

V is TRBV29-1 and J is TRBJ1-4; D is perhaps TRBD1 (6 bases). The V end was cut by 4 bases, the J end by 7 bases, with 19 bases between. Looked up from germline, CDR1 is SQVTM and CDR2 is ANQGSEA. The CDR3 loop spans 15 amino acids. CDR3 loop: CSVGSVGGPGEKLFF. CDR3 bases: TGCAGCGTTGGATCGGTGGGGGGGCCGGGTGAAAAACTGTTTTTT.

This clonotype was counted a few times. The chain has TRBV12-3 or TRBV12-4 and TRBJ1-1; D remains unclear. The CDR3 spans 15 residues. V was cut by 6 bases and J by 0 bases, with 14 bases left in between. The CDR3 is CASSPRQVVNTEAFF. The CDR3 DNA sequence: TGTGCCAGCAGCCCTCGACAAGTAGTGAACACTGAAGCTTTCTTT.

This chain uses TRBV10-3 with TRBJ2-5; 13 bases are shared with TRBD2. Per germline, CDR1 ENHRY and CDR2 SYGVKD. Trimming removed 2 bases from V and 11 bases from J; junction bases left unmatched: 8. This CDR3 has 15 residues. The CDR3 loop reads CAISEPRTSGSEQYF. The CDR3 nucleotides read TGTGCCATCAGTGAGCCACGGACTAGCGGGAGTGAGCAGTACTTC.

The CDR3 nucleotides are TGTGCCAGCAGCCGGAGCGGGATCTCCTACAATGAGCAGTTCTTC. Translated, it gives CASSRSGISYNEQFF. The V and J genes are TRBV7-9 and TRBJ2-1; 7 bases line up with TRBD2. V trimming: 5 bases; J trimming: 0 bases; junction bases outside the gene matches: 4. In germline, CDR1 is SEHNR, CDR2 FQNEAQ (reference sequence). This CDR3 comprises 15 residues.

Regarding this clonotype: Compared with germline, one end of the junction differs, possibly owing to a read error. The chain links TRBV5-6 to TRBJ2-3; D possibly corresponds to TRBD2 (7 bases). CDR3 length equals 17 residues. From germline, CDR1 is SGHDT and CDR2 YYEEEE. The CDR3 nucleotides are TGTGCCAGCAGCTTGTGGGTTCTGCGGGGGCCGGCATATACGCACTATTTT. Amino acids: CASSLWVLRGPAYTHYF. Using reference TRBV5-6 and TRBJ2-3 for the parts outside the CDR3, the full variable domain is DAGVTQSPTHLIKTRGQQVTLRCSPKSGHDTVSWYQQALGQGPQFIFQYYEEEERQRGNFPDRFSGHQFPNYSSELNVNALLLGDSALYLCASSLWVLRGPAYTHYFGPGTRLTVL.